The clone carrying this T cell receptor (beta chain) occurred once. Per the original methods: Reference gene primer amplification gave estimated nucleated cell counts. Profiled with immunoSEQ multiplex PCR; TCRdb holds only in-frame clones, not every one. V, J and clone size reflect that table, while D and trimming were determined from the DNA. The sample carries roughly 68,000 clones, 88% recorded once. This record comes from a study of blood T cell repertoires in COVID-19. At the level of the study: Specimens from acute and convalescent COVID-19 originated in the United States, Italy and Spain. The analysed material was cDNA or gDNA that came from T cells, B-cell-depleted T cells, or PBMCs.

CDR1 is LNHDA and CDR2 is SQIVND in the germline V gene (reference sequence). Unmatched junction bases numbered 8, after V lost 6 bases and J lost 7 bases. The CDR3 covers 14 residues. The clonotype comes from a man in his forties or fifties with acute or convalescent COVID-19. The material sequenced was peripheral blood. The V gene is TRBV19, the J gene TRBJ2-1; 8 positions agree with TRBD2. The CDR3 here is CASRAPGLDNEQFF. The CDR3 region has the DNA TGTGCCAGTAGAGCACCGGGACTAGATAATGAGCAGTTCTTC.